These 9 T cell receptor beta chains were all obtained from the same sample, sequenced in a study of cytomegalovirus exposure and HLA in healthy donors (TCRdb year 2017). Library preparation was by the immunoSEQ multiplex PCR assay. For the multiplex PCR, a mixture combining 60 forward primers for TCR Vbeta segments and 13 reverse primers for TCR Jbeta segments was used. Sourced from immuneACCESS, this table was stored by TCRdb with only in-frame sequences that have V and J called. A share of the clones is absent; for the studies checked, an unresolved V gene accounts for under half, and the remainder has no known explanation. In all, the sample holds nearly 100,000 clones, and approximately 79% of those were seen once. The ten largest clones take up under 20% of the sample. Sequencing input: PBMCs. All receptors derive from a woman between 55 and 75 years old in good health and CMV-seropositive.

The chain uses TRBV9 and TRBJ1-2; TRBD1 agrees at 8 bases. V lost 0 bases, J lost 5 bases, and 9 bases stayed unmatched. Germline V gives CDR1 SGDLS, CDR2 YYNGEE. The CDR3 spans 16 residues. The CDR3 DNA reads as TGTGCCAGCAGCGTAGACCCAGGACAGGGAGGTTATGGCTACACCTTC. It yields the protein CASSVDPGQGGYGYTF.

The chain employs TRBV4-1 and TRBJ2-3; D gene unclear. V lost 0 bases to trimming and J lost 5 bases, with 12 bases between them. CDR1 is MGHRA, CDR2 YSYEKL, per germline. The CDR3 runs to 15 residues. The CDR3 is CASSQDGETGDTQYF. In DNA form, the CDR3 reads TGCGCCAGCAGCCAAGATGGTGAAACTGGAGATACGCAGTATTTT.

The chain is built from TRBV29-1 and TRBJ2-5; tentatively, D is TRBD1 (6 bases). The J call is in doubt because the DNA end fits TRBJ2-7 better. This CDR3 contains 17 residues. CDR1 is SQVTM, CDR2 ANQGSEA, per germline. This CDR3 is CSGTRNYRVRSSYEQYF. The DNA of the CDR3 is TGCAGCGGGACACGCAATTACAGGGTTAGGTCCTCCTACGAGCAGTACTTC.

The CDR3 DNA reads TGTGCCAGCTCACCGATCCAGGGGGCGGTCACTGAAGCTTTCTTT. It is translated as CASSPIQGAVTEAFF. The V and J genes are TRBV18 and TRBJ1-1; TRBD1 aligns across 8 bases. The V gene end was trimmed by 3 bases and the J gene end by 4 bases; junction bases not matched to a gene: 7. Germline lookup yields CDR1 KGHSH and CDR2 LQKENI. The CDR3 extends over 15 amino acids.

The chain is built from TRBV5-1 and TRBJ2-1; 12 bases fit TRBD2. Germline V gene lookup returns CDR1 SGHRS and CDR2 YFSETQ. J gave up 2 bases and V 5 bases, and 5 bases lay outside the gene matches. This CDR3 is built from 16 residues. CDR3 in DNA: TGCGCCAGCAGTCCGACTAGCGGGAGACCCTACAATGAGCAGTTCTTC. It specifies CASSPTSGRPYNEQFF. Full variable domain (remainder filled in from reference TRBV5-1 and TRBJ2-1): KAGVTQTPRYLIKTRGQQVTLSCSPISGHRSVSWYQQTPGQGLQFLFEYFSETQRNKGNFPGRFSGRQFSNSRSEMNVSTLELGDSALYLCASSPTSGRPYNEQFFGPGTRLTVL.

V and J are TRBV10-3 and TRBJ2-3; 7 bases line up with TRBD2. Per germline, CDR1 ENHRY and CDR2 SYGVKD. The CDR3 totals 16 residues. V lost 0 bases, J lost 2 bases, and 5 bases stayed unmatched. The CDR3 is CAISESSGGPTDTQYF. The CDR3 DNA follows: TGTGCCATCAGTGAGTCCTCGGGAGGCCCCACAGATACGCAGTATTTT.

CDR3 protein: CASSLGLSPNEQFF. The CDR3 DNA sequence: TGTGCCAGCTCGCTGGGACTCTCCCCCAATGAGCAGTTCTTC. The chain uses TRBV18 and TRBJ2-1; possibly TRBD2 for D (6 bases). The CDR3 spans 14 residues. The germline V gene encodes CDR1 KGHSH and CDR2 LQKENI. The V end lost 6 bases, the J end lost 6 bases, and 15 bases lay between the germline ends.

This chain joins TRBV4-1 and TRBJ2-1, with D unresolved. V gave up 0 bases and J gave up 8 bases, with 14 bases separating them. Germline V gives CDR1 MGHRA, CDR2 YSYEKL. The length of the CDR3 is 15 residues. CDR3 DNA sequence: TGCGCCAGCAGCCAAGATCAGGCTCCCCCAGATGAGCAGTTCTTC. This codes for CASSQDQAPPDEQFF.

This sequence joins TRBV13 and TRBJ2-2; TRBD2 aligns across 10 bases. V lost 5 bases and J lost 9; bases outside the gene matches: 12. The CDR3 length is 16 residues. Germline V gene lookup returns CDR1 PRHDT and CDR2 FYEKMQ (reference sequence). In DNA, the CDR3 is TGTGCCAGCAGCCTACCTTCTAGCGGGAGAAAGTGGGAGCTGTTTTTT. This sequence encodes CASSLPSSGRKWELFF.